The rows below give T cell receptor beta chains drawn from one sample of a study of shared clonotypes between healthy human individuals. Sequenced by immunoSEQ multiplex PCR; TCRdb stores in-frame clones only, minus some. Here the sample spans hundreds of thousands of clones, around 97% being singletons. Sequencing was carried out using naive CD4+ T cells sorted from blood. The source is a woman aged 30 to 39 in good health. The CDR3 runs from the conserved cysteine through the conserved F or W. D genes are given only for firm matches. The listing skips clone size in some rows; elsewhere it reads once, few, many or a size class.

j_call d_call clone_size v_call cdr3_aa cdr3_nt
TRBJ2-1 NA NA TRBV9 CASNPDHSYNEQFF TGTGCCAGCAACCCTGACCATTCCTACAATGAGCAGTTCTTC
TRBJ1-4 TRBD1 NA TRBV15 CATSRDGTENEKLFF TGTGCCACCAGCAGAGATGGGACAGAGAATGAAAAACTGTTTTTT
TRBJ2-5 NA NA TRBV19 CASSIDILETQYF TGTGCCAGTAGTATTGACATTTTGGAGACCCAGTACTTC
TRBJ2-5 NA NA TRBV10-3 CAISEGQQETQYF TGTGCCATCAGTGAAGGACAGCAAGAGACCCAGTACTTC
TRBJ2-5 NA NA TRBV2 CASSDAGHGETQYF TGTGCCAGCAGTGATGCAGGGCACGGAGAGACCCAGTACTTC
TRBJ1-2 TRBD1 NA TRBV28 CASSPGQGTGGYTF TGTGCCAGCAGTCCAGGACAGGGAACCGGTGGCTACACCTTC
TRBJ2-7 TRBD2 NA TRBV27 CADKPIFRGSGSYEQYF TGTGCCGACAAGCCCATATTTCGCGGGAGTGGTTCCTACGAGCAGTACTTC
TRBJ2-5 TRBD1 NA TRBV10-3 CAIGGDRAQETQYF TGTGCCATCGGGGGGGACAGGGCTCAAGAGACCCAGTACTTC
TRBJ2-7 TRBD1 NA TRBV6-1 CASSETGAFTYEQYF TGTGCCAGCAGTGAGACAGGGGCTTTTACTTACGAGCAGTACTTC
TRBJ1-1 NA NA TRBV5-1 CASRIRQDTEAFF TGCGCCAGCAGGATAAGACAGGACACTGAAGCTTTCTTT
TRBJ1-2 TRBD1 NA TRBV18 CASSPPGQGAAYGYTF TGTGCCAGCTCACCACCGGGACAGGGGGCGGCCTATGGCTACACCTTC
TRBJ2-1 NA NA TRBV18 CASSLGGRGISYNEQFF TGTGCCAGCTCACTCGGGGGTCGCGGGATTTCCTACAATGAGCAGTTCTTC
TRBJ2-5 TRBD2 NA TRBV7-9 CASSLGGLAGSQETQYF TGTGCCAGCAGCTTAGGGGGACTAGCGGGAAGCCAAGAGACCCAGTACTTC
TRBJ1-1 TRBD1 once TRBV6-6 CASSYQTGTFPEAFF TGTGCCAGCAGTTACCAGACAGGGACGTTTCCTGAAGCTTTCTTT
TRBJ1-1 NA NA TRBV5-6 CASSLMNTEAFF TGTGCCAGCAGCTTAATGAACACTGAAGCTTTCTTT
TRBJ2-7 TRBD1 NA TRBV18 CASSPSSGQGAYEQYF TGTGCCAGCTCACCATCGTCGGGACAGGGAGCCTACGAGCAGTACTTC
TRBJ2-3 NA NA TRBV5-4 CASSPASWGIADTQYF TGTGCCAGCAGCCCTGCTAGTTGGGGAATCGCAGATACGCAGTATTTT
TRBJ2-5 NA NA TRBV11-2 CASSPFLRKNQETQYF TGTGCCAGCAGCCCCTTTTTGCGGAAGAACCAAGAGACCCAGTACTTC
TRBJ1-5 TRBD1 few TRBV6-1 CATEKTGYQPQHF TGTGCCACCGAAAAGACAGGGTATCAGCCCCAGCATTTT
TRBJ2-1 TRBD2 NA TRBV29-1 CSVVAGEIYEQFF TGCAGCGTTGTAGCGGGAGAGATCTATGAGCAGTTCTTC
TRBJ2-7 NA NA TRBV15 CATSSQNMPGPKKHEQYF TGTGCCACCAGCAGTCAAAATATGCCGGGACCAAAGAAGCACGAGCAGTACTTC
TRBJ1-1 TRBD1 NA TRBV7-9 CASSSFGTGGNTEAFF TGTGCCAGCAGCTCGTTCGGGACAGGGGGGAACACTGAAGCTTTCTTT
TRBJ2-3 TRBD1 once TRBV27 CASSLWDRGFTDTQYF TGTGCCAGCAGTTTATGGGACAGGGGATTTACAGATACGCAGTATTTT
TRBJ2-7 NA NA TRBV5-5 CATSSGQTPYEQYF TGTGCCACTTCCTCGGGGCAAACTCCCTACGAGCAGTACTTC
TRBJ1-2 TRBD1 NA TRBV14 CASSQGTGPGYGYTF TGTGCCAGCAGCCAAGGGACAGGACCCGGCTATGGCTACACCTTC
TRBJ2-5 NA NA TRBV30 CAWSVARGQETQYF TGTGCCTGGAGTGTAGCCCGGGGTCAAGAGACCCAGTACTTC